This T cell receptor (beta chain) derives from a study of cytomegalovirus exposure and HLA in healthy donors. Findings and limits, study-wide: Of the V segments, some could not be distinguished, including TRBV6-2 and TRBV6-3, and were excluded. Most observed TCR sequences were rare, whereas some public TCRs were detected in many donors. Association of a missense DCLRE1C variant with TCR beta V- and J-gene trimming was reported in a later analysis.

A word on this clone: Antigen specificity is unknown.

The germline gives CDR1 SGHTA, CDR2 FQGNSA. V was clipped by 3 bases and J by 1 base, with 11 bases between them. This CDR3 has 15 amino acids. PCR used 60 Vbeta primers and 13 Jbeta primers. Clones were sequenced by immunoSEQ multiplex PCR, and TCRdb holds only the in-frame ones, with some missing. Among around 180,000 clones, 70% to 85% were seen once, and the ten largest hold 4.8%. The chain recombines TRBV7-2 with TRBJ2-3; the D gene is possibly TRBD2 (6 bases). Sequenced sample: PBMCs. This sequence originates from a man between 18 and 29 years old in good health and CMV-seronegative. CDR3 bases: TGTGCCAGCAGCTTGGACGGAGGGCGCACAGATACGCAGTATTTT. Encoded protein: CASSLDGGRTDTQYF.